Shown below are 12 T cell receptor beta chains from a single sample sequenced in a study of cytomegalovirus exposure and HLA in healthy donors. PCR was performed using 60 Vbeta and 13 Jbeta primers. Here immunoSEQ multiplex PCR was the method, and the copy in TCRdb shows in-frame clones only, minus some. The repertoire holds more than 90,000 clones, with 75% to 90% as singletons. Sequenced material: PBMCs. These receptors were collected from a man aged 30 to 45 in good health and CMV-seronegative.

V usage is TRBV11-3 and J usage is TRBJ2-3; 12 bases are shared with TRBD2. The CDR3 loop spans 17 amino acids. Germline CDR1 is SGHNT and CDR2 is YENEEA. J gave up 4 bases and V 5 bases, and 10 bases lay outside the gene matches. The CDR3 reads CASSDKTSGRFSDTQYF. The CDR3 DNA is TGTGCCAGCAGCGATAAAACTAGCGGGAGGTTTTCAGATACGCAGTATTTT.

The V call is TRBV27, the J call TRBJ2-2, with 12 bases matching TRBD2. Trimming took 2 bases from V and 3 from J; bases not matched to a gene: 1. This CDR3 comprises 16 residues. CDR1 is MNHEY and CDR2 is SMNVEV in the germline V gene (reference sequence). CDR3 coding DNA: TGTGCCAGCAGTTTAGCTAGCGGGAGGGACACCGGGGAGCTGTTTTTT. Translated: CASSLASGRDTGELFF.

The chain is built from TRBV28 and TRBJ2-1; TRBD2 agrees at 13 bases. The CDR3 has 15 amino acids. In germline, CDR1 is MDHEN, CDR2 SYDVKM. J lost 6 bases, V lost 7 bases, and 6 bases had no gene match. The CDR3 is CASNGLAGAVNEQFF. Written as DNA, the CDR3 is TGTGCCAGCAACGGACTAGCGGGAGCCGTCAATGAGCAGTTCTTC.

This clone has just one count. The rearrangement uses TRBV28 and TRBJ1-5; D gene uncertain. With 3 bases removed from V and 7 bases from J, the gap between germline ends came to 10 bases. CDR1 is MDHEN and CDR2 is SYDVKM in the germline V gene. The CDR3 extends over 13 amino acids. CDR3 sequence: CASSFRELQPQHF. CDR3 bases: TGTGCCAGCAGTTTTCGGGAATTGCAGCCCCAGCATTTT.

The gene calls are TRBV5-1 and TRBJ2-7, with D hard to call. CDR1 is SGHRS, CDR2 YFSETQ, per germline. CDR3 length equals 14 residues. V was trimmed by 0 bases and J by 3 bases, leaving 10 bases between them. The CDR3 DNA is TGCGCCAGCAGCTTGGGGCAACCGAACTACGAGCAGTACTTC. Its translation: CASSLGQPNYEQYF.

V and J are TRBV6-1 and TRBJ1-2; no clear D. Germline V CDR1 and CDR2: MNHNS, SASEGT. The ends were cut back, 9 bases at V and 1 base at J, with 12 bases in the middle. The length of the CDR3 is 13 residues. CDR3 loop: CASRSSGNYGYTF. As DNA, the CDR3 is TGTGCCAGTCGAAGTTCGGGTAACTATGGCTACACCTTC.

This chain joins TRBV6-1 and TRBJ2-7; D may be TRBD2 (6 bases). The CDR3 extends over 15 amino acids. Trimming removed 1 base at V and 0 bases at J, with 10 bases between. CDR1 MNHNS and CDR2 SASEGT come from the germline V gene. The CDR3 loop reads CASSEEEGSSYEQYF. DNA of the CDR3: TGTGCCAGCAGTGAAGAGGAGGGAAGCTCCTACGAGCAGTACTTC.

The V call is TRBV27, the J call TRBJ2-3; 7 nucleotides match TRBD2. Germline loops: CDR1 MNHEY, CDR2 SMNVEV (reference sequence). The CDR3 spans 15 residues. V was pared by 2 bases and J by 4 bases, with 6 bases of the junction left unmatched. Here the CDR3 reads CASSLAAGVSDTQYF. The CDR3 DNA reads TGTGCCAGCAGTTTAGCGGCGGGGGTATCAGATACGCAGTATTTT.

J is TRBJ2-5 and V is TRBV13; the D is unclear. The V gene lost 0 bases and the J gene lost 4 bases, with 9 bases spanning the gap. CDR1 and CDR2 (germline): PRHDT, FYEKMQ (reference sequence). This CDR3 has 14 residues. CDR3 in amino acids: CASSLGSSGETQYF. In DNA form, the CDR3 reads TGTGCCAGCAGCTTAGGTTCCTCAGGAGAGACCCAGTACTTC.

The rearrangement links TRBV19 to TRBJ1-1; no clear D. The CDR3 is 13 amino acids. V shed 7 bases and J shed 1 base, with 10 bases lying between them. Germline V lookup: CDR1 LNHDA, CDR2 SQIVND (reference sequence). CDR3 residues: CASTFLANTEAFF. DNA for the CDR3: TGTGCCAGTACCTTCCTAGCGAACACTGAAGCTTTCTTT.

V is TRBV2 and J is TRBJ2-5, with D possibly being TRBD1 (6 bases). Germline V gives CDR1 SNHLY, CDR2 FYNNEI. V was cut by 5 bases and J by 2 bases, with 15 bases left in between. This CDR3 is built from 15 residues. CDR3 in amino acids: CASSFLDREQETQYF. Written as DNA, the CDR3 is TGTGCCAGCAGTTTCCTGGACAGAGAGCAAGAGACCCAGTACTTC.

The chain has TRBV2 and TRBJ2-2; tentatively, D is TRBD2 (5 bases). The CDR3 length is 15 residues. Trimming shortened V by 6 bases and J by 4 bases, and 15 bases separated the two germline ends. Germline loops: CDR1 SNHLY, CDR2 FYNNEI. The CDR3 DNA is TGTGCCAGCAGCCAAGGTACTAGACTCACCGGGGAGCTGTTTTTT. It is translated as CASSQGTRLTGELFF.